Listed here are 27 T cell receptor beta chains from one sample, sequenced in a study of T cell responses to AZD1222 COVID-19 vaccine. Measured with immunoSEQ multiplex PCR; TCRdb has only the in-frame clones, and not every one. The data show 150,000 to 180,000 clones, approximately 86% seen once. Sequenced material: peripheral blood, taken after recovery from COVID-19. These receptors were taken from an adult who had recovered from COVID-19.

The CDR3 region is CASSLAQTGEGYTF. CDR3 coding DNA: TGCGCCAGCAGCTTGGCCCAAACAGGGGAAGGCTACACCTTC. The gene calls are TRBV5-1 and TRBJ1-2; 7 bases align to TRBD1. Trimming cost V 0 bases and J 8 bases; bases outside gene matches: 7. The CDR3 runs to 14 residues. The germline V gene encodes CDR1 SGHRS and CDR2 YFSETQ.

The chain couples TRBV5-4 to TRBJ1-1; perhaps TRBD1 as D (6 bases). From germline, CDR1 is SGHNT and CDR2 YYREEE (reference sequence). With 4 bases removed from V and 7 bases from J, the gap between germline ends came to 11 bases. The CDR3 is 12 amino acids. The CDR3: CASSRGGYEAFF. CDR3 DNA sequence: TGTGCCAGCAGCCGAGGGGGGTATGAAGCTTTCTTT.

This clone was picked up one time. The gene calls are TRBV29-1 and TRBJ1-2; D not resolved. The V gene's germline CDR1 is SQVTM and CDR2 ANQGSEA. The CDR3 is made up of 12 amino acids. V lost 7 bases to trimming and J lost 13 bases, with 22 bases between them. In nucleotides, the CDR3 is TGCAGCGCCCTCGACGTCCGGCCTCCACCCACCTTC. Its translation: CSALDVRPPPTF.

The chain combines TRBV5-1 with TRBJ2-6; D may be TRBD1 (6 bases). Germline CDR1 and CDR2: SGHRS and YFSETQ. CDR3 length equals 15 residues. Trimming removed 4 bases at V and 1 base at J, with 9 bases between. The CDR3 DNA follows: TGCGCCAGCAGCATACAGGGATCTGGGGCCAACGTCCTGACTTTC. Its translation: CASSIQGSGANVLTF.

The gene calls are TRBV28 and TRBJ2-5; 13 bases align to TRBD2. This CDR3 spans 17 amino acids. V was pared by 7 bases and J by 4 bases, with 12 bases of the junction left unmatched. Germline-derived CDR1 and CDR2 are MDHEN and SYDVKM. CDR3 nucleotide sequence: TGTGCCAGCACCATAAGCGGACTAGCGGGAGTAGGAGAGACCCAGTACTTC. It specifies CASTISGLAGVGETQYF.

This chain connects TRBV5-6 to TRBJ2-7, with TRBD2 matching over 12 bases. Germline loops: CDR1 SGHDT, CDR2 YYEEEE. The CDR3 sequence is 17 residues long. V gave up 4 bases and J gave up 3 bases; unmatched junction bases: 11. The CDR3 here is CASSPRLAGDLIYEQYF. DNA of the CDR3: TGTGCCAGCAGCCCTAGACTAGCGGGGGACCTTATCTACGAGCAGTACTTC.

The V gene is TRBV27, the J gene TRBJ2-1; D uncertain. V was clipped by 6 bases and J by 7 bases, with 10 bases between them. The germline V gene encodes CDR1 MNHEY and CDR2 SMNVEV (reference sequence). The CDR3 has 12 amino acids. CDR3 in DNA: TGTGCCAGCAGGACTGCGAGGAATGAGCAGTTCTTC. Amino acids: CASRTARNEQFF.

This rearrangement joins TRBV9 to TRBJ2-5; D remains unclear. This CDR3 contains 17 residues. The germline V gene encodes CDR1 SGDLS and CDR2 YYNGEE. The germline V and J ends were trimmed by 3 bases and 2 bases, with 20 bases remaining between them. The DNA for the CDR3 is TGTGCCAGCAGCGCTACTTCCTCAGGTTGGCAACAAGAGACCCAGTACTTC. Encoded protein: CASSATSSGWQQETQYF.

This chain uses TRBV21-1 with TRBJ2-3. TRBV21-1 is a pseudogene. This CDR3 is 18 amino acids long. CDR3 coding DNA: TGTGCCAGCAGCAAAGGGGCGGGGTCCTCAGGGGTCACAGATACGCAGTATTTT. Translated, it gives CASSKGAGSSGVTDTQYF.

This clone was seen once. The V gene is TRBV7-9, the J gene TRBJ2-5, with 11 bases lining up with TRBD2. This CDR3 comprises 15 residues. Trimming cost V 5 bases and J 4 bases; bases outside gene matches: 6. CDR1 and CDR2 from the germline V gene are SEHNR and FQNEAQ (reference sequence). The CDR3 sequence is CASSRLAGRIETQYF. The CDR3 coding sequence is TGTGCCAGCAGCCGACTAGCGGGGAGGATAGAGACCCAGTACTTC.

The chain carries TRBV3-1 (or the pseudogene TRBV3-2) and TRBJ1-2, with D hard to call. This CDR3 contains 14 residues. With 4 bases removed from V and 2 bases from J, the gap between germline ends came to 11 bases. Germline CDR1 and CDR2: LGHDT and YNNKEL (reference sequence). CDR3 bases: TGTGCCAGCAGCCTTCTTCCGGGGAACTATGGCTACACCTTC. It yields the protein CASSLLPGNYGYTF.

This clone has just one count. The chain recombines TRBV19 with TRBJ2-2, with 9 bases aligning to TRBD1. Germline CDR1 is LNHDA and CDR2 is SQIVND (reference sequence). The J segment lost 1 base and the V segment lost 5 bases, leaving 5 bases of the junction unmatched. There are 16 residues in the CDR3. DNA for the CDR3: TGTGCCAGTAGTCCTTGGGGACAGGGGAACACCGGGGAGCTGTTTTTT. Its translation is CASSPWGQGNTGELFF.

In this sample, this clone turned up many times. The chain employs TRBV11-2 and TRBJ1-6, with D unresolved. The V gene lost 5 bases and the J gene lost 0 bases, with 14 bases spanning the gap. Germline V lookup: CDR1 SGHAT, CDR2 FQNNGV. CDR3 size: 17 residues. Here the CDR3 reads CASSPSGRSSYNSPLHF. CDR3 coding DNA: TGTGCCAGCAGCCCGAGCGGTCGGAGCTCCTATAATTCACCCCTCCACTTT.

The chain carries TRBV25-1 and TRBJ1-1, with a possible D match to TRBD1 (5 bases). The ends were cut back, 3 bases at V and 5 bases at J, with 10 bases in the middle. Germline values: CDR1 MGHDK, CDR2 SYGVNS. This CDR3 is 13 amino acids long. The CDR3 loop reads CASSDRGLTEAFF. In DNA, the CDR3 is TGTGCCAGCAGTGACCGGGGGTTAACTGAAGCTTTCTTT.

The CDR3 reads CASSDSGGGTDTQYF. CDR3 DNA sequence: TGTGCCAGCAGTGACTCTGGAGGGGGGACAGATACGCAGTATTTT. The chain combines TRBV6-4 with TRBJ2-3, with D perhaps matching TRBD1 or TRBD2 (6 bases each). CDR1 MRHNA and CDR2 SNTAGT come from the germline V gene. This CDR3 has 15 residues. The V end lost 0 bases, the J end lost 3 bases, and 10 bases lay between the germline ends.

The gene calls are TRBV15 and TRBJ2-1; D may correspond to TRBD1 or TRBD2 (5 bases each). The CDR3 is 15 amino acids. Trimming left V 0 bases short and J 9 bases short, with 15 bases between. Germline V gives CDR1 LNHNV, CDR2 YYDKDF (reference sequence). The CDR3 nucleotides read TGTGCCACCAGCAGAGACCGTGAGTGGGACGGTGAGCAGTTCTTC. Translated, it gives CATSRDREWDGEQFF.

V and J are TRBV27 and TRBJ2-1, with TRBD1 as a possible D gene (6 bases). Trimming shortened V by 5 bases and J by 0 bases, and 14 bases separated the two germline ends. Germline assignment: CDR1 MNHEY and CDR2 SMNVEV (reference sequence). This CDR3 spans 16 amino acids. The CDR3, as DNA: TGTGCCAGCAGTCCGGGACACCAACCCTCCTACAATGAGCAGTTCTTC. Its protein is CASSPGHQPSYNEQFF.

The gene calls are TRBV12-3 or TRBV12-4 and TRBJ1-1; possible D gene TRBD1, 5 bases. Trimming cost V 7 bases and J 3 bases, with 12 bases left between them. This CDR3 region has 13 residues. The CDR3 DNA sequence: TGTGCCAGCAACAGATGGGGGGACACTGAAGCTTTCTTT. Protein: CASNRWGDTEAFF.

The chain couples TRBV12-5 to TRBJ2-3; the match to TRBD1 covers 9 bases. V shed 5 bases, J shed 5 bases, and the junction held 11 bases outside the gene matches. The CDR3 totals 16 residues. Germline V CDR1 and CDR2: LGHNT, FRNRAP. Here the CDR3 DNA reads TGTGCTAGTGGTCCCCCCCGACAGGGGGAGAGAGATACGCAGTATTTT. Translation: CASGPPRQGERDTQYF.

J is TRBJ1-6 and V is TRBV9; the match to TRBD1 covers 7 bases. The CDR3 spans 15 residues. Trimming cost V 2 bases and J 9 bases; bases outside gene matches: 8. Germline CDR1 reads SGDLS; CDR2 reads YYNGEE. This chain's CDR3 is CASSVAGGEGSPLHF. CDR3 bases: TGTGCCAGCAGCGTTGCAGGGGGAGAGGGTTCACCCCTCCACTTT.

This chain connects TRBV6-5 to TRBJ2-7, with a weak D call TRBD1 (6 bases). The CDR3 has 14 amino acids. Germline CDR1 MNHEY, CDR2 SVGAGI. Trimming shortened V by 2 bases and J by 4 bases, and 12 bases separated the two germline ends. CDR3 in amino acids: CASSYQGHEYEQYF. Written as DNA, the CDR3 is TGTGCCAGCAGTTACCAGGGGCACGAGTACGAGCAGTACTTC.

The chain employs TRBV4-1 and TRBJ1-2; maybe TRBD1 (6 bases). The CDR3 totals 16 residues. V was pared by 0 bases and J by 3 bases, with 14 bases between. Germline V gene lookup returns CDR1 MGHRA and CDR2 YSYEKL. CDR3 amino acids: CASSQDAGAVYYGYTF. The CDR3, as DNA: TGCGCCAGCAGCCAAGATGCGGGGGCGGTCTACTATGGCTACACCTTC.

The chain couples TRBV5-1 to TRBJ1-1, with D maybe TRBD1 (6 bases). Trimming took 0 bases from V and 3 from J, leaving 6 bases between them. Germline V gene data show CDR1 as SGHRS and CDR2 as YFSETQ. This CDR3 comprises 13 residues. CDR3 region: CASSLDRDTEAFF. DNA for the CDR3: TGCGCCAGCAGCTTGGACAGGGACACTGAAGCTTTCTTT.

J is TRBJ2-7 and V is TRBV6-6; D remains unclear. Germline CDR1 reads MNHNY; CDR2 reads SVGAGI (reference sequence). The CDR3 spans 11 residues. Deletions cut 8 bases from V and 5 bases from J, with 10 bases between. The CDR3 DNA reads as TGTGCCAGCCGGGCTTTGCACGAGCAGTACTTC. As protein: CASRALHEQYF.

J is TRBJ2-1 and V is TRBV11-2, with 7 nucleotides matching TRBD1. The CDR3 consists of 14 residues. CDR1 and CDR2 from the germline V gene are SGHAT and FQNNGV. With V trimmed by 4 bases and J by 7 bases, 7 bases remained unmatched. The CDR3 reads CASSSRLQGNEQFF. The CDR3 nucleotides are TGTGCCAGCAGCTCCCGGTTACAGGGGAATGAGCAGTTCTTC.

The chain links TRBV3-1 (or the pseudogene TRBV3-2) to TRBJ2-3; D is unresolved. Germline V gene lookup returns CDR1 LGHDT and CDR2 YNNKEL (reference sequence). Between the trimmed V and J ends, which lost 2 bases and 6 bases, there was a span of 9 bases. This CDR3 contains 13 residues. CDR3 loop: CASSQFLRDTQYF. The CDR3 DNA reads as TGTGCCAGCAGCCAATTCCTCAGGGATACGCAGTATTTT.

The chain is built from TRBV7-3 and TRBJ2-5, with 11 bases aligning to TRBD2. The V segment lost 5 bases and the J segment 4 bases; nucleotides outside the gene matches: 3. The CDR3 extends over 14 amino acids. Germline-derived CDR1 and CDR2 are SGHTA and FQGTGA. CDR3 bases: TGTGCCAGCAGCCCGGGGACTAGCGGAGAGACCCAGTACTTC. Translation gives CASSPGTSGETQYF.